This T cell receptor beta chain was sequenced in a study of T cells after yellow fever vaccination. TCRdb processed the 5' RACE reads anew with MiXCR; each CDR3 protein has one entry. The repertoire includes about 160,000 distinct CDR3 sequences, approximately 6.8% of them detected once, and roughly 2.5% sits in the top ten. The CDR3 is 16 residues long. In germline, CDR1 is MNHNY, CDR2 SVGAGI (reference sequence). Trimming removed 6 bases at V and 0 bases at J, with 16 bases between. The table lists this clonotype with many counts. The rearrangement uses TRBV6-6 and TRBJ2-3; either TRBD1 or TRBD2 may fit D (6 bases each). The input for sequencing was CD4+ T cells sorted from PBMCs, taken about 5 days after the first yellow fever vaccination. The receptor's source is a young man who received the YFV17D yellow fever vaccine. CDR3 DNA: TGTGCCAGCAGAGCGTACGGGGGCCTTAGCACAGATACGCAGTATTTT. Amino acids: CASRAYGGLSTDTQYF.